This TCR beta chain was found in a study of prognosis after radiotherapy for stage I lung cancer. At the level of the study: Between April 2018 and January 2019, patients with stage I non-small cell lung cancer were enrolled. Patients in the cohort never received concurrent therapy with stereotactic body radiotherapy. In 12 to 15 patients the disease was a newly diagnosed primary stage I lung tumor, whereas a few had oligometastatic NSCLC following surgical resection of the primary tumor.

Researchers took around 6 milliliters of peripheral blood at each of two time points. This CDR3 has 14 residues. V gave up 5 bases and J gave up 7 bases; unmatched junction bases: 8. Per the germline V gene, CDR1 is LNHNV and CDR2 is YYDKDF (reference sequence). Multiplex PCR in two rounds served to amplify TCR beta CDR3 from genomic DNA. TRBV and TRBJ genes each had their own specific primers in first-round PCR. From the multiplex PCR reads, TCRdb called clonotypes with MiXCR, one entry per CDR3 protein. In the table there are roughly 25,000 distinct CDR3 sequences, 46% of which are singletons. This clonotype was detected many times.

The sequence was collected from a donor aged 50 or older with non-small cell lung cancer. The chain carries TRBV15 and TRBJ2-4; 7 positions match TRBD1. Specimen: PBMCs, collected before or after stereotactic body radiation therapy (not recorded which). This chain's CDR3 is CATSGHRGQNIQYF. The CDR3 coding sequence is TGTGCCACCAGCGGACACAGGGGTCAGAACATTCAGTACTTC.